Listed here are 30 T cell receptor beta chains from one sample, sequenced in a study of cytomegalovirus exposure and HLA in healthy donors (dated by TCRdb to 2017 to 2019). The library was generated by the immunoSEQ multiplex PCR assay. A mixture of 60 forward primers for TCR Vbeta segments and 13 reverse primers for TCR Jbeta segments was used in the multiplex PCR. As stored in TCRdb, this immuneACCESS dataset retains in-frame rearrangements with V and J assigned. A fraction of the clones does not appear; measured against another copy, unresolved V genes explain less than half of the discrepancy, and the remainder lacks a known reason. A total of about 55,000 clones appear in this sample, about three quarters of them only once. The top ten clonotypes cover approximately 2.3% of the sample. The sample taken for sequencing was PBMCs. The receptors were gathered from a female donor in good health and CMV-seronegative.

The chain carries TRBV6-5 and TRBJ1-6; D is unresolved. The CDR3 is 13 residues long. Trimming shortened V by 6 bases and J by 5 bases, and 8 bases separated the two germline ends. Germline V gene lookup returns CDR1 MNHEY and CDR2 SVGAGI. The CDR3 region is CASRAPNNSPLHF. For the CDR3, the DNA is TGTGCCAGCAGGGCTCCCAATAATTCACCCCTCCACTTT.

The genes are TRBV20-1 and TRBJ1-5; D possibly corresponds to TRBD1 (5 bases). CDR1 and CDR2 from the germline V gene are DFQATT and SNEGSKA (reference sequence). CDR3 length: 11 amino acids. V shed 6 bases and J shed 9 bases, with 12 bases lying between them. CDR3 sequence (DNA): TGCAGTGCCAGGATGGGGGGGCCCCAGCATTTT. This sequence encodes CSARMGGPQHF.

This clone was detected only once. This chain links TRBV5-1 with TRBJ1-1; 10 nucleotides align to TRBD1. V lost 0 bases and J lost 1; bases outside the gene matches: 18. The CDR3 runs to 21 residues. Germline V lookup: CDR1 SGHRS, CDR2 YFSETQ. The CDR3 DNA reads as TGCGCCAGCAGCTTGGGGGCTGCCGGGACAGGGGCGACGAGGGGGAACACTGAAGCTTTCTTT. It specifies CASSLGAAGTGATRGNTEAFF.

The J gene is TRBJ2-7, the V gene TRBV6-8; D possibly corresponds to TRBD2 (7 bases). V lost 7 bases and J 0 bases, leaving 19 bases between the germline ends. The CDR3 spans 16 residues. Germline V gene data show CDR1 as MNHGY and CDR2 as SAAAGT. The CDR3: CASNPGALADSYEQYF. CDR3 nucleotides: TGTGCCAGCAACCCGGGGGCGCTAGCGGACTCCTACGAGCAGTACTTC.

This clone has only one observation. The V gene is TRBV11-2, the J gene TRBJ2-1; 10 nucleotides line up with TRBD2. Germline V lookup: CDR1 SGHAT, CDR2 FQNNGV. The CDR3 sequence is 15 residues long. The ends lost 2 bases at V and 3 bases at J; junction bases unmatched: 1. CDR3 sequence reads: CASSLWTSGYNEQFF. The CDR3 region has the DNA TGTGCCAGCAGCTTATGGACTAGCGGCTACAATGAGCAGTTCTTC.

The CDR3 protein is CASSLPTGSRGYTF. DNA for the CDR3: TGTGCCAGCAGTTTACCCACAGGGTCTCGCGGCTACACCTTC. This chain links TRBV28 with TRBJ1-2; TRBD1 might be the D (6 bases). The CDR3 runs 14 residues. Deletions cut 2 bases from V and 8 bases from J, with 15 bases between. Per germline, CDR1 MDHEN and CDR2 SYDVKM.

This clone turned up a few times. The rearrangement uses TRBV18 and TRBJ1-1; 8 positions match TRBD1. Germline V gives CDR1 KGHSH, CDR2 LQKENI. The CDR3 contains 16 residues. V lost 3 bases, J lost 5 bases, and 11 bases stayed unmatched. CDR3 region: CASSPTQGAVSTEAFF. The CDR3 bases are TGTGCCAGCTCACCCACCCAGGGGGCCGTGAGTACTGAAGCTTTCTTT.

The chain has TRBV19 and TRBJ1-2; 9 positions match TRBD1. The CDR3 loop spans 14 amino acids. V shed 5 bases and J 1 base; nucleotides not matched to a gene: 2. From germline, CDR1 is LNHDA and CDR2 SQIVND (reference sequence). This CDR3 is CASSADRGNYGYTF. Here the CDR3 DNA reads TGTGCCAGTAGTGCGGACAGGGGTAACTATGGCTACACCTTC.

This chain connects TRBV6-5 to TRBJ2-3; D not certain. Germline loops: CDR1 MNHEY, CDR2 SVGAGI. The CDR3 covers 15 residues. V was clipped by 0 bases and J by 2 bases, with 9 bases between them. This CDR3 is CASSYSGLNTDTQYF. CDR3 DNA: TGTGCCAGCAGTTACTCTGGGCTGAACACAGATACGCAGTATTTT.

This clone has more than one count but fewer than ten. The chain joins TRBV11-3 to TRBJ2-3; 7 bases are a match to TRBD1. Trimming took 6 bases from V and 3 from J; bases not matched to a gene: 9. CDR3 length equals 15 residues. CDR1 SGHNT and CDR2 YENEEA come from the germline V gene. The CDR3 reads CASSTRQGRTDTQYF. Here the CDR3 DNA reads TGTGCCAGCAGTACAAGACAGGGTCGAACAGATACGCAGTATTTT.

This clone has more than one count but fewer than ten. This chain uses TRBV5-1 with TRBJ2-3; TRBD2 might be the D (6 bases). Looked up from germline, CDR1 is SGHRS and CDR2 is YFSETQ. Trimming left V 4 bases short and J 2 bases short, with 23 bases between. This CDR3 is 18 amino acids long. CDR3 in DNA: TGCGCCAGCAGCCTGGCCCCCCTCGGGCGGGGCGCCACAGATACGCAGTATTTT. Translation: CASSLAPLGRGATDTQYF.

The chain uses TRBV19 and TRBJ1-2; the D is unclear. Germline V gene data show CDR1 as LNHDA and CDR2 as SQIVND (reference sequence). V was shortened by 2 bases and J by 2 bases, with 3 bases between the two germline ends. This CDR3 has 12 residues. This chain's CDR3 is CASSITNYGYTF. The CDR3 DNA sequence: TGTGCCAGTAGTATAACAAACTATGGCTACACCTTC.

The CDR3 reads CASSSLGGYEQYF. CDR3 DNA: TGTGCCAGCAGCTCCCTAGGCGGGTACGAGCAGTACTTC. The chain combines TRBV7-2 with TRBJ2-7; possibly TRBD2 for D (5 bases). The CDR3 consists of 13 residues. Germline assignment: CDR1 SGHTA and CDR2 FQGNSA. Trimming cost V 4 bases and J 4 bases, with 11 bases left between them.

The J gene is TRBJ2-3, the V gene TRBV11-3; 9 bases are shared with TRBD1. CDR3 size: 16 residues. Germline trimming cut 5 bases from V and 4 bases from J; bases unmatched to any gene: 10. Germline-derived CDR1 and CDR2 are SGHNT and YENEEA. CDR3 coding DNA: TGTGCCAGCAGCAAAGTAGGGACAGGGATGTCAGATACGCAGTATTTT. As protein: CASSKVGTGMSDTQYF.

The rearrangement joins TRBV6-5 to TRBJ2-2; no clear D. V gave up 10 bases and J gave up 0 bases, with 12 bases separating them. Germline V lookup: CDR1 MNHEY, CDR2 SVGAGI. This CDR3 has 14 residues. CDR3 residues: CATSPTANTGELFF. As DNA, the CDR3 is TGTGCCACAAGCCCCACAGCGAACACCGGGGAGCTGTTTTTT.

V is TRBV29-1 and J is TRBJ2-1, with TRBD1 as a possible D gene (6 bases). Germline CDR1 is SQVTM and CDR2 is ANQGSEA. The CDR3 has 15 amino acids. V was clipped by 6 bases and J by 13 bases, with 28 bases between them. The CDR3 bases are TGCAGCGTCGGGCCGATCTCTCTACAGGGTACTAGTCAGTTCTTC. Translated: CSVGPISLQGTSQFF.

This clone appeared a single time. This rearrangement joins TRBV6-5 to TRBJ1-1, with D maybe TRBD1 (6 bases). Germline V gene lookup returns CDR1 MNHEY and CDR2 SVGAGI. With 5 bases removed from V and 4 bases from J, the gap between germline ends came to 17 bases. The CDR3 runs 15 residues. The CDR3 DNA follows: TGTGCCAGCAGTGGGCCCGGGACAAGGGCCACTGAAGCTTTCTTT. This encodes CASSGPGTRATEAFF.

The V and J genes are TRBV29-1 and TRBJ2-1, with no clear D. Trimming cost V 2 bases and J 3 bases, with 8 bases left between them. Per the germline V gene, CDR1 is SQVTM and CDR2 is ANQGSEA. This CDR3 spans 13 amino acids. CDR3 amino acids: CSVERQDYNEQFF. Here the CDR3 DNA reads TGCAGCGTTGAAAGGCAGGACTACAATGAGCAGTTCTTC.

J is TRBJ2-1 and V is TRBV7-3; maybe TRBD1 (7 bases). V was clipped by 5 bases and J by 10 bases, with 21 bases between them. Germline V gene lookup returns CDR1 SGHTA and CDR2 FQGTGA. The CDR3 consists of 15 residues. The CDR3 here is CASSRSGTARGEQFF. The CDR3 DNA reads TGTGCCAGCAGCCGGTCCGGGACAGCCCGGGGGGAGCAGTTCTTC.

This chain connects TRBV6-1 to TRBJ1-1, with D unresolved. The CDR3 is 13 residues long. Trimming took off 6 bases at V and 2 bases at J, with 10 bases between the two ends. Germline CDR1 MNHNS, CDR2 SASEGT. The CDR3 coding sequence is TGTGCCAGCAGCCTTACAGAAAACACTGAAGCTTTCTTT. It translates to CASSLTENTEAFF.

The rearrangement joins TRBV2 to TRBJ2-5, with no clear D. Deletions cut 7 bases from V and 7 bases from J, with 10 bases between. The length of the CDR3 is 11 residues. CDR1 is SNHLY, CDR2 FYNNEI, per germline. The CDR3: CASTARGTQYF. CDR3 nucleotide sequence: TGTGCCAGCACGGCGCGCGGGACCCAGTACTTC. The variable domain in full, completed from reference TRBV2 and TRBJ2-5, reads EPEVTQTPSHQVTQMGQEVILRCVPISNHLYFYWYRQILGQKVEFLVSFYNNEISEKSEIFDDQFSVERPDGSNFTLKIRSTKLEDSAMYFCASTARGTQYFGPGTRLLVL.

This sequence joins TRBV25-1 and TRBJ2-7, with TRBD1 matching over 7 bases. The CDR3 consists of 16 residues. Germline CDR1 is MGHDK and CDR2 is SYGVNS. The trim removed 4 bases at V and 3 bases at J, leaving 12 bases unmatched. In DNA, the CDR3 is TGTGCCAGCAGTGCCCCGGGACAGATTATACTCTACGAGCAGTACTTC. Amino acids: CASSAPGQIILYEQYF.

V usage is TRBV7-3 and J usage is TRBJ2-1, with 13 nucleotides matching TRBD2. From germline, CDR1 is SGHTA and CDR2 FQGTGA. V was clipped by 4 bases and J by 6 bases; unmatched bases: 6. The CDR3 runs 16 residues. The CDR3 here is CASSSTSGGAFNEQFF. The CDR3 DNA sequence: TGTGCCAGCAGCTCCACTAGCGGGGGGGCTTTCAATGAGCAGTTCTTC. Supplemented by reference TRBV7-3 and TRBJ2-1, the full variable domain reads GAGVSQTPSNKVTEKGKYVELRCDPISGHTALYWYRQSLGQGPEFLIYFQGTGAADDSGLPNDRFFAVRPEGSVSTLKIQRTERGDSAVYLCASSSTSGGAFNEQFFGPGTRLTVL.

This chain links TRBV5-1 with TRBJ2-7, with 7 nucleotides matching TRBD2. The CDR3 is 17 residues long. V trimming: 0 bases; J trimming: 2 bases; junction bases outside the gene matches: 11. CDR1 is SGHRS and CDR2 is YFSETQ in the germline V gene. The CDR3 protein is CASSLGPGASGTYEQYF. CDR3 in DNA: TGCGCCAGCAGCTTGGGGCCTGGGGCTAGCGGTACCTACGAGCAGTACTTC.

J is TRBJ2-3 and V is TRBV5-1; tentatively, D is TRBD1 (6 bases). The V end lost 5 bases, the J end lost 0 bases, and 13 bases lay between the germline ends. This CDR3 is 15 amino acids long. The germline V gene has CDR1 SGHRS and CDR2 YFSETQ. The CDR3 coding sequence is TGCGCCAGCAGACTTGCAGGGGAGAGCACAGATACGCAGTATTTT. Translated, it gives CASRLAGESTDTQYF. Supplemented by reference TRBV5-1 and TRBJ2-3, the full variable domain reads KAGVTQTPRYLIKTRGQQVTLSCSPISGHRSVSWYQQTPGQGLQFLFEYFSETQRNKGNFPGRFSGRQFSNSRSEMNVSTLELGDSALYLCASRLAGESTDTQYFGPGTRLTVL.

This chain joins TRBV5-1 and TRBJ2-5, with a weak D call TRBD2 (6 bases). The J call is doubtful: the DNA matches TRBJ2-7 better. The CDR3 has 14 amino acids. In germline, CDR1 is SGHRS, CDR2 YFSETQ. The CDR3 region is CASSLLAGSDEQYF. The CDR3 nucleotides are TGCGCCAGCAGCTTGCTCGCGGGGTCCGACGAGCAGTACTTC.

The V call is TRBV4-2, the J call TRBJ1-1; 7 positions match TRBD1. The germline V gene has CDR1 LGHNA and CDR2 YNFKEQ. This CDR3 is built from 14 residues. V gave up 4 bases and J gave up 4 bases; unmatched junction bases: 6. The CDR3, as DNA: TGTGCCAGCAGCCCAGGGGGGCCGGGCACTGAAGCTTTCTTT. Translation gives CASSPGGPGTEAFF.

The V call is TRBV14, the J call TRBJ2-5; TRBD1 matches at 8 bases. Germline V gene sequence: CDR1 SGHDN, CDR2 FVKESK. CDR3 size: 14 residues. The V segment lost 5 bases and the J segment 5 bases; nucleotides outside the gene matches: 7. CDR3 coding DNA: TGTGCCAGCAGCTTCCAACAGGGGGGTGAGACCCAGTACTTC. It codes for CASSFQQGGETQYF.

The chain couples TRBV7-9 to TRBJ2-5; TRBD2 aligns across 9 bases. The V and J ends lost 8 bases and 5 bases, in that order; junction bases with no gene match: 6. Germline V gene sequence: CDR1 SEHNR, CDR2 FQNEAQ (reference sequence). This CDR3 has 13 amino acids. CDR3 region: CASERGAGETQYF. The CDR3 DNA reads TGTGCCAGCGAGCGGGGGGCCGGGGAGACCCAGTACTTC.

The CDR3 bases are TGTGCCAGCAGCCAACGCCAAGACAGGGACAATAATTCACCCCTCCACTTT. Translating it yields CASSQRQDRDNNSPLHF. V is TRBV5-4 and J is TRBJ1-6; TRBD1 agrees at 7 bases. The V gene's germline CDR1 is SGHNT and CDR2 YYREEE (reference sequence). After removal of 4 bases from V and 5 bases from J, the junction contained 12 bases not matched to a gene. The CDR3 length is 17 residues.